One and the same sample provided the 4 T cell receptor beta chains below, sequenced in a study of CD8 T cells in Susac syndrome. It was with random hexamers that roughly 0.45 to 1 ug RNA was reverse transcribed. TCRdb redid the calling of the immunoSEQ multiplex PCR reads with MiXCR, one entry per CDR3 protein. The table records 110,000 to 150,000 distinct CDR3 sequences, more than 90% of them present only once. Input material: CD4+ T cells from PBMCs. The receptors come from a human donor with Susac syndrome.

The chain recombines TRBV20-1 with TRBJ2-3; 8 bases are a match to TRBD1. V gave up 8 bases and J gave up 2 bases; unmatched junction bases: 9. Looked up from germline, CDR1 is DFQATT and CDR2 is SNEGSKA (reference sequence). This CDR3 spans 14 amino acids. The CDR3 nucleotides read TGCAGTCCCCATCAGGGGGCCTACACAGATACGCAGTATTTT. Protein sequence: CSPHQGAYTDTQYF.

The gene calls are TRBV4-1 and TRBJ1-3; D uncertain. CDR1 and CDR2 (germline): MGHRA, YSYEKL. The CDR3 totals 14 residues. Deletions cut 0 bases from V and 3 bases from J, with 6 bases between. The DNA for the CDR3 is TGCGCCAGCAGCCAAGATTACCGTGGAAACACCATATATTTT. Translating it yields CASSQDYRGNTIYF.

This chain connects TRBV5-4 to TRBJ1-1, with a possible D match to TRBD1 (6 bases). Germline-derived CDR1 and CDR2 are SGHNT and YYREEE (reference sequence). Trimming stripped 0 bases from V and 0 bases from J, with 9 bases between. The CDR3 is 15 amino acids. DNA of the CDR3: TGTGCCAGCAGCTTGGTACAGGGACTGAACACTGAAGCTTTCTTT. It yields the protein CASSLVQGLNTEAFF. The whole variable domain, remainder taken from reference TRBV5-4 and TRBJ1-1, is ETGVTQSPTHLIKTRGQQVTLRCSSQSGHNTVSWYQQALGQGPQFIFQYYREEENGRGNFPPRFSGLQFPNYSSELNVNALELDDSALYLCASSLVQGLNTEAFFGQGTRLTVV.

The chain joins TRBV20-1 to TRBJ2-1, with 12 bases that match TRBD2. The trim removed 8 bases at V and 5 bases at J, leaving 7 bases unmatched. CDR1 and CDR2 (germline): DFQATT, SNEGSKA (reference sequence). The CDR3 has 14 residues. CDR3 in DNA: TGCAGTCACCCACTAGCGGGAGGCGACAATGAGCAGTTCTTC. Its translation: CSHPLAGGDNEQFF.